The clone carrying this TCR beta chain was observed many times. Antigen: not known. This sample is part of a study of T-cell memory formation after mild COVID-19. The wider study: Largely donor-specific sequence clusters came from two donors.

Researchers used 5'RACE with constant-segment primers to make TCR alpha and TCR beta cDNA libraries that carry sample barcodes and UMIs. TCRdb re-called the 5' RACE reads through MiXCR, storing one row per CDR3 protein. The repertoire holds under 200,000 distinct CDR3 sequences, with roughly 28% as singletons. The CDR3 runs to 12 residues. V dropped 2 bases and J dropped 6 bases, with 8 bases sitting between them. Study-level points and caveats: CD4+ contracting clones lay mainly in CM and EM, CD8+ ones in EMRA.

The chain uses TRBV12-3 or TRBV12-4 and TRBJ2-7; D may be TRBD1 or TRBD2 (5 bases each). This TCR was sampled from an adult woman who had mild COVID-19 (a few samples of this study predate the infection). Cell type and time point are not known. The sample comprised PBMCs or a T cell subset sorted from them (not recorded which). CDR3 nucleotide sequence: TGTGCCAGCAGTTTATATGGGGGCGAGCAGTACTTC. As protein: CASSLYGGEQYF.